Detailed here is one T cell receptor beta chain. A read error may produce the germline difference seen at one junction end. The CDR3 is 13 residues long. Per germline, CDR1 SGHTA and CDR2 FQGTGA. Thyroid surgery took place with no prior treatment in any patient. This sample was included in a study of metastatic and nonmetastatic thyroid tumors. TCRdb re-called clones from the PCR reads using MiXCR. The sample lists about 18,000 clones; about 34% were seen once. This receptor was obtained from a male donor with papillary thyroid cancer or a benign thyroid nodule (not recorded which). Some clones in this sample may be carry-over from other donors' samples. The specimen sequenced was tumor tissue. V is TRBV7-3 and J is TRBJ2-1; no reliable D call. CDR3 in DNA: TGTGCCAGCAGCTTAACGAGGAGAAATGAGCAGTCCTTC. This translates into CASSLTRRNEQSF. Full variable domain (remainder filled in from reference TRBV7-3 and TRBJ2-1): GAGVSQTPSNKVTEKGKYVELRCDPISGHTALYWYRQSLGQGPEFLIYFQGTGAADDSGLPNDRFFAVRPEGSVSTLKIQRTERGDSAVYLCASSLTRRNEQSFGPGTRLTVL.